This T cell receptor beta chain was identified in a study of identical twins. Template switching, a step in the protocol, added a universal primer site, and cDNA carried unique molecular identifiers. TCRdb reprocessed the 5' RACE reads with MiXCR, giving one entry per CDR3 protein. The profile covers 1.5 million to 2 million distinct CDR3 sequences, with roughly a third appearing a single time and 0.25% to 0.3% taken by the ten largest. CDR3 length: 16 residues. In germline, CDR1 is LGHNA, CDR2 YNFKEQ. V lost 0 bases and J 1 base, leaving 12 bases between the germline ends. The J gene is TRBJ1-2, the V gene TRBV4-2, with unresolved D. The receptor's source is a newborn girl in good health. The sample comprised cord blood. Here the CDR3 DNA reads TGTGCCAGCAGCCAAGATCAGGCAGGACTTAACTATGGCTACACCTTC. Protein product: CASSQDQAGLNYGYTF.